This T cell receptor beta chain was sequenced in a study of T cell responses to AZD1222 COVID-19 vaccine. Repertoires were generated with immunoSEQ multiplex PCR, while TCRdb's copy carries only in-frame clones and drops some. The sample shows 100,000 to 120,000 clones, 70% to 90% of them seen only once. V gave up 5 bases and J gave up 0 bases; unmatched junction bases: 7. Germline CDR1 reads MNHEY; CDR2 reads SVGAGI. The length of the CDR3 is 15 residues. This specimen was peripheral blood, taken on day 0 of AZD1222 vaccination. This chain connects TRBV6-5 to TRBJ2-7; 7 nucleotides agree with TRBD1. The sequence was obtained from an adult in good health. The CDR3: CASSTQGTPSYEQYF. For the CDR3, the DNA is TGTGCCAGCAGTACACAGGGGACCCCCTCCTACGAGCAGTACTTC.